This TCR beta chain was sequenced during a study of tumor and adjacent non-tumor tissue in lung cancer. As for the study in general: Patients comprised roughly 12 adenocarcinoma, 2 squamous cell carcinoma and 1 small cell lung cancer. The patients, roughly eleven men and 5 women, were about 31 to 76 with stage I to III disease.

This sample's RNA came from whole unsorted tissue. The study's findings and limits: Top 100 clones took a larger repertoire share in normal lung.

With respect to this clonotype: Its matching antigen is unknown. An end of the junction differs from the germline gene, which may be a read error.

Germline V lookup: CDR1 SEHNR, CDR2 FQNEAQ (reference sequence). The CDR3 is made up of 14 amino acids. Three rounds of nested PCR, following a modified ARM-PCR protocol, produced the TCRbeta library. One entry per CDR3 protein results from TCRdb running MiXCR on the multiplex PCR reads. Here the sample spans approximately 130,000 distinct CDR3 sequences, 66% being singletons. The sequence was collected from a man aged 30 to 39 with non-small cell lung cancer. This chain connects TRBV7-9 to TRBJ2-4; no clear D gene. The sample consisted of lung tumor tissue. CDR3 coding DNA: TGCGCCAACAGCTTAGTGGGCAGTTCGAACATTCAGTATTTC. Translating gives CANSLVGSSNIQYF.